A single sample is the source of the 30 T cell receptor beta chains below, sequenced in a study of chemoradiotherapy in HPV16-positive cancers. The repertoire was sequenced with immunoSEQ multiplex PCR; TCRdb's copy has only in-frame clones and lacks some. The sample yields 9,500 to 15,000 clones, roughly nine tenths seen once. The sample was blood, taken from a patient who underwent chemoradiotherapy. All receptors come from a human donor with HPV-associated anogenital cancer.

The rearrangement joins TRBV7-2 to TRBJ2-3, with 8 bases fitting TRBD2. The CDR3 has 15 amino acids. J was trimmed by 7 bases and V by 5 bases; bases with no gene match: 11. The germline V gene has CDR1 SGHTA and CDR2 FQGNSA. The CDR3 spells CASSPPYGGAYTQYF. In DNA, the CDR3 is TGTGCCAGCAGCCCTCCTTACGGGGGGGCTTATACGCAGTATTTT.

The chain recombines TRBV28 with TRBJ1-2; the match to TRBD1 covers 9 bases. Per germline, CDR1 MDHEN and CDR2 SYDVKM. The length of the CDR3 is 14 residues. Trimming cost V 5 bases and J 8 bases; bases outside gene matches: 9. CDR3 in DNA: TGTGCCAGCAGTGCTCCGGGACAGGGAGAGGGCTACACCTTC. Amino acid sequence: CASSAPGQGEGYTF.

The chain combines TRBV19 with TRBJ1-4; 7 bases are shared with TRBD1. The CDR3 totals 14 residues. The J segment lost 7 bases and the V segment lost 7 bases, leaving 9 bases of the junction unmatched. Germline values: CDR1 LNHDA, CDR2 SQIVND (reference sequence). The CDR3 loop reads CASTYRDRTEKLFF. The DNA of the CDR3 is TGTGCCAGTACCTACCGGGACAGAACTGAAAAACTGTTTTTT. The full variable domain, completed using reference TRBV19 and TRBJ1-4, is DGGITQSPKYLFRKEGQNVTLSCEQNLNHDAMYWYRQDPGQGLRLIYYSQIVNDFQKGDIAEGYSVSREKKESFPLTVTSAQKNPTAFYLCASTYRDRTEKLFFGSGTQLSVL.

This CDR3 is CASSDGDLLMNTEAFF. The CDR3 nucleotides are TGTGCCAGCAGTGACGGGGACCTCTTAATGAACACTGAAGCTTTCTTT. The chain couples TRBV2 to TRBJ1-1, with a weak D call TRBD1 (5 bases). Trimming stripped 3 bases from V and 0 bases from J, with 14 bases between. The length of the CDR3 is 16 residues. From germline, CDR1 is SNHLY and CDR2 FYNNEI.

V gene TRBV18 combines with J gene TRBJ2-7; 11 bases match TRBD2. The J call may be incorrect, as the DNA end agrees better with TRBJ2-5. The CDR3 runs 17 residues. The germline gives CDR1 KGHSH, CDR2 LQKENI. The CDR3 region is CASSPSHGLAGGETQYF. CDR3 nucleotide sequence: TGTGCCAGCTCACCAAGCCATGGACTAGCGGGTGGAGAGACCCAGTACTTC.

V is TRBV10-3 and J is TRBJ2-6; 7 bases map to TRBD1. This CDR3 region has 18 residues. CDR1 is ENHRY and CDR2 is SYGVKD in the germline V gene. The V segment lost 0 bases and the J segment 5 bases; nucleotides outside the gene matches: 10. The CDR3 nucleotides read TGTGCCATCAGTGAGTCCAGACAGGGTTTACTCAGGGCCAACGTCCTGACTTTC. Amino acid sequence: CAISESRQGLLRANVLTF.

The chain uses TRBV7-2 and TRBJ1-5, with a weak D call TRBD1 (5 bases). There are 15 residues in the CDR3. Germline CDR1 and CDR2: SGHTA and FQGNSA. V lost 1 base and J lost 7, with 14 bases in between. CDR3 nucleotides: TGTGCCAGCAGCTTAGATGGGGGGTTATACCAGCCCCAGCATTTT. Translated: CASSLDGGLYQPQHF. The whole variable domain, filled in from reference TRBV7-2 and TRBJ1-5, reads GAGVSQSPSNKVTEKGKDVELRCDPISGHTALYWYRQSLGQGLEFLIYFQGNSAPDKSGLPSDRFSAERTGGSVSTLTIQRTQQEDSAVYLCASSLDGGLYQPQHFGDGTRLSIL.

The genes are TRBV13 and TRBJ2-3; TRBD2 is a possible D gene (6 bases). The CDR3 covers 14 residues. Looked up from germline, CDR1 is PRHDT and CDR2 is FYEKMQ (reference sequence). With 4 bases removed from V and 7 bases from J, the gap between germline ends came to 15 bases. This chain's CDR3 is CASSSGLARNTQYF. DNA of the CDR3: TGTGCCAGCAGCTCGGGACTGGCCCGGAATACGCAGTATTTT.

The sample holds a few counts of this clone. V gene TRBV6-1 combines with J gene TRBJ1-1; D call uncertain. CDR1 MNHNS and CDR2 SASEGT come from the germline V gene. V was cut by 4 bases and J by 4 bases, with 13 bases left in between. The CDR3 spans 14 residues. CDR3 in amino acids: CASSGLGIGTEAFF. As DNA, the CDR3 is TGTGCCAGCAGTGGACTAGGTATTGGCACTGAAGCTTTCTTT.

V is TRBV7-2 and J is TRBJ2-1, with D maybe TRBD2 (6 bases). The germline CDR1 and CDR2 sequences are SGHTA and FQGNSA. This CDR3 comprises 17 residues. Between the trimmed V and J ends, which lost 1 base and 3 bases, there was a span of 16 bases. In DNA form, the CDR3 reads TGTGCCAGCAGCTTAGGAGGCGGGGCTAGCAGCTACAATGAGCAGTTCTTC. It specifies CASSLGGGASSYNEQFF. The full variable domain, rest sourced from reference TRBV7-2 and TRBJ2-1, is GAGVSQSPSNKVTEKGKDVELRCDPISGHTALYWYRQSLGQGLEFLIYFQGNSAPDKSGLPSDRFSAERTGGSVSTLTIQRTQQEDSAVYLCASSLGGGASSYNEQFFGPGTRLTVL.

This CDR3 reads CASSLDRGTEAFF. The CDR3 region has the DNA TGTGCCAGCAGTTTGGACAGGGGAACTGAAGCTTTCTTT. The rearrangement links TRBV28 to TRBJ1-1; 9 bases map to TRBD1. Germline CDR1 and CDR2: MDHEN and SYDVKM. Trimming at V came to 3 bases and at J to 5 bases, leaving 1 base not matched to a gene. This CDR3 is 13 amino acids long.

This chain joins TRBV5-1 and TRBJ2-7; unclear D gene. The germline V and J ends were trimmed by 4 bases and 3 bases, with 5 bases remaining between them. The CDR3 runs 11 residues. In germline, CDR1 is SGHRS, CDR2 YFSETQ. The CDR3 DNA follows: TGCGCCAGCAGCGATAACTACGAGCAGTACTTC. Protein sequence: CASSDNYEQYF.

This clone was counted between two and nine times. This rearrangement joins TRBV7-2 to TRBJ2-1, with 13 bases that match TRBD2. The CDR3 totals 15 residues. CDR1 is SGHTA and CDR2 is FQGNSA in the germline V gene. V shed 5 bases and J 7 bases; nucleotides not matched to a gene: 5. Here the CDR3 reads CASSPRTSGGNEQFF. The CDR3 nucleotides are TGTGCCAGCAGCCCCCGGACTAGCGGGGGAAATGAGCAGTTCTTC.

In this sample, this clone turned up once. This sequence joins TRBV6-5 and TRBJ1-5; D is unresolved. Looked up from germline, CDR1 is MNHEY and CDR2 is SVGAGI. V shed 4 bases and J shed 3 bases, with 1 base lying between them. The CDR3 contains 11 residues. In nucleotides, the CDR3 is TGTGCCAGCAGTTCCAATCAGCCCCAGCATTTT. Translating it yields CASSSNQPQHF.

The rearrangement uses TRBV19 and TRBJ2-3; 8 bases line up with TRBD2. Unmatched junction bases numbered 10, after V lost 4 bases and J lost 1 base. The germline V gene has CDR1 LNHDA and CDR2 SQIVND (reference sequence). The CDR3 runs to 17 residues. The CDR3 loop is CASSKGLEGGGTDTQYF. CDR3 nucleotides: TGTGCCAGTAGTAAGGGACTAGAGGGGGGCGGCACAGATACGCAGTATTTT.

The chain couples TRBV6-6 to TRBJ2-2; 9 bases fit TRBD2. V dropped 6 bases and J dropped 10; count of bases not matched to a gene: 12. The CDR3 consists of 15 residues. Germline CDR1 and CDR2: MNHNY and SVGAGI (reference sequence). CDR3 sequence: CASRFPTSGLEELFF. DNA for the CDR3: TGTGCCAGCAGGTTCCCGACTAGCGGCCTGGAGGAGCTGTTTTTT.

The count of this clone is one. The chain links TRBV6-1 to TRBJ2-7; tentative D call: TRBD2 (6 bases). V lost 6 bases and J lost 4, with 16 bases in between. This CDR3 comprises 14 residues. The germline CDR1 and CDR2 sequences are MNHNS and SASEGT. The chain's CDR3 is CASSPVLAVYEQYF. CDR3 bases: TGTGCCAGCAGCCCAGTACTAGCTGTTTACGAGCAGTACTTC.

This chain joins TRBV6-4 and TRBJ2-2; 10 nucleotides line up with TRBD2. In germline, CDR1 is MRHNA, CDR2 SNTAGT. The trim removed 5 bases at V and 0 bases at J, leaving 6 bases unmatched. The CDR3 length is 17 residues. CDR3 in amino acids: CASSLLAGATNTGELFF. CDR3 bases: TGTGCCAGCAGTCTGCTAGCGGGGGCCACGAACACCGGGGAGCTGTTTTTT.

This rearrangement joins TRBV7-8 to TRBJ2-1; possibly TRBD1 for D (5 bases). V lost 1 base and J 2 bases, leaving 6 bases between the germline ends. Germline V gene sequence: CDR1 SGHVS, CDR2 FQNEAQ. This CDR3 is 14 amino acids long. The CDR3 here is CASSLGTTYNEQFF. CDR3 nucleotides: TGTGCCAGCAGCTTAGGGACAACCTACAATGAGCAGTTCTTC.

The gene calls are TRBV5-1 and TRBJ2-5; no clear D. This CDR3 is built from 14 residues. V gave up 4 bases and J gave up 4 bases, with 14 bases separating them. Germline values: CDR1 SGHRS, CDR2 YFSETQ. The DNA for the CDR3 is TGCGCCAGCAGCCCGAACATGATTGGAGAGACCCAGTACTTC. Amino acids: CASSPNMIGETQYF.

The rearrangement links TRBV11-1 to TRBJ1-1; D is possibly TRBD1 (5 bases). Per the germline V gene, CDR1 is SGHAT and CDR2 is FQDESV (reference sequence). Trimming pared 6 bases from V and 5 bases from J, leaving 13 bases between. The CDR3 has 13 amino acids. CDR3 DNA: TGTGCCAGCAGATCAGACAGAAATACTGAAGCTTTCTTT. Its translation is CASRSDRNTEAFF.

The chain uses TRBV13 and TRBJ2-7; 15 bases align to TRBD2. Germline lookup yields CDR1 PRHDT and CDR2 FYEKMQ (reference sequence). This CDR3 comprises 16 residues. The ends lost 4 bases at V and 6 bases at J; junction bases unmatched: 7. CDR3 protein: CASSWGLAGGGGEQYF. The CDR3, as DNA: TGTGCCAGCAGCTGGGGACTAGCGGGGGGCGGGGGCGAGCAGTACTTC.

The V call is TRBV6-5, the J call TRBJ2-5; tentative D call: TRBD2 (6 bases). Germline V gives CDR1 MNHEY, CDR2 SVGAGI. The CDR3 totals 14 residues. The germline V and J ends were trimmed by 6 bases and 7 bases, with 18 bases remaining between them. As DNA, the CDR3 is TGTGCCAGCAGAGGCGCGGGGTCTGCGGGGACCCAGTACTTC. This translates into CASRGAGSAGTQYF.

This clone was seen a single time. This chain joins TRBV18 and TRBJ2-7, with D possibly TRBD2 on 5 matching bases. This CDR3 is 15 amino acids long. CDR1 is KGHSH, CDR2 LQKENI, per germline. Trimming took off 4 bases at V and 2 bases at J, with 15 bases between the two ends. CDR3 coding DNA: TGTGCCAGCTCACTTAACAGAGACTACGCCTACGAGCAGTACTTC. It codes for CASSLNRDYAYEQYF.

This clone is a singleton in its sample. V is TRBV5-6 and J is TRBJ2-7, with D possibly matching TRBD1 (5 bases). V lost 4 bases and J 1 base, leaving 15 bases between the germline ends. This CDR3 is built from 15 residues. Germline V lookup: CDR1 SGHDT, CDR2 YYEEEE. CDR3 nucleotides: TGTGCCAGCAGCCTATACCCTACAGGATCCTACGAGCAGTACTTC. Amino acids: CASSLYPTGSYEQYF.

The rearrangement uses TRBV2 and TRBJ2-2, with D hard to call. Germline CDR1 reads SNHLY; CDR2 reads FYNNEI. The ends were cut back, 3 bases at V and 7 bases at J, with 9 bases in the middle. The CDR3 is 13 residues long. CDR3 in amino acids: CASSDSGFGELFF. CDR3 sequence (DNA): TGTGCCAGCAGTGACTCCGGGTTCGGGGAGCTGTTTTTT.

The CDR3 region is CASTKQGSSSYEQYF. The DNA of the CDR3 is TGTGCCAGCACCAAACAGGGTTCTAGCTCCTACGAGCAGTACTTC. The chain uses TRBV6-4 and TRBJ2-7, with D possibly matching TRBD1 (6 bases). CDR3 size: 15 residues. V gave up 7 bases and J gave up 0 bases, with 16 bases separating them. Per germline, CDR1 MRHNA and CDR2 SNTAGT.

This clone was seen once. This chain uses TRBV23-1 with TRBJ1-2; D may be TRBD1 (6 bases). TRBV23-1 is an open reading frame whose function is uncertain. The CDR3 is made up of 16 amino acids. V lost 6 bases, J lost 3 bases, and 20 bases lay in between. CDR3 loop: CASSHGTPEGHYGYTF. The CDR3 DNA reads as TGCGCCAGCAGCCATGGGACACCCGAGGGGCACTATGGCTACACCTTC.

V usage is TRBV7-9 and J usage is TRBJ2-7, with 12 bases fitting TRBD2. The CDR3 covers 15 residues. The germline gives CDR1 SEHNR, CDR2 FQNEAQ (reference sequence). With V trimmed by 6 bases and J by 3 bases, 6 bases remained unmatched. The CDR3, as DNA: TGTGCCAGCAGGCCCTCTAGCGGGGGGGACTACGAGCAGTACTTC. As protein: CASRPSSGGDYEQYF.

This clone was seen only once. The J gene is TRBJ2-1, the V gene TRBV5-1; possible D gene TRBD2, 7 bases. There are 15 residues in the CDR3. The V end lost 1 base, the J end lost 8 bases, and 16 bases lay between the germline ends. Germline loops: CDR1 SGHRS, CDR2 YFSETQ. The CDR3: CASSLRGGASYEQFF. CDR3 sequence (DNA): TGCGCCAGCAGCTTGAGGGGGGGGGCCTCATATGAGCAGTTCTTC.